Reported below is one T cell receptor beta chain. V shed 7 bases and J 7 bases; nucleotides not matched to a gene: 9. Germline CDR1 and CDR2: SNHLY and FYNNEI. The CDR3 consists of 15 residues. Assay used: immunoSEQ multiplex PCR; TCRdb lists only in-frame clones, some missing. This table has a few hundred thousand clones, 65% to 90% appearing once. The data stem from a study of blood T cell repertoires in COVID-19. The sample consisted of PBMCs or T cells enriched from blood (not recorded which). V is TRBV2 and J is TRBJ1-6; 8 bases line up with TRBD1. This receptor was taken from a woman aged 40-49 years with acute COVID-19. The DNA of the CDR3 is TGTGCCAGCATCCTACAGGGGGTGAGGAATTCACCCCTCCACTTT. Translation: CASILQGVRNSPLHF. The whole variable domain, filled in from reference TRBV2 and TRBJ1-6, reads EPEVTQTPSHQVTQMGQEVILRCVPISNHLYFYWYRQILGQKVEFLVSFYNNEISEKSEIFDDQFSVERPDGSNFTLKIRSTKLEDSAMYFCASILQGVRNSPLHFGNGTRLTVT.